This section outlines one T cell receptor beta chain sequence together with its context. This sample stems from a study of cytomegalovirus exposure and HLA in healthy donors. Researchers ran the PCR with 60 Vbeta and 13 Jbeta primers. Some clones are missing from TCRdb's copy, which holds only in-frame ones; the method was immunoSEQ multiplex PCR. The profile shows under 150,000 clones, about four fifths of them singletons. The TCR sequence derives from a male donor in good health and CMV-seropositive. The source material was PBMCs.

CDR3 DNA: TGTGCCAGTCGCGACGAGCAGTACTTC. This encodes CASRDEQYF. V is TRBV11-1 and J is TRBJ2-7, with D unclear. The CDR3 sequence is 9 residues long. Per the germline V gene, CDR1 is SGHAT and CDR2 is FQDESV (reference sequence). The V gene lost 9 bases and the J gene lost 5 bases, with 5 bases spanning the gap.